The source of this T cell receptor (beta chain) is a study of T cells expressing NK-cell markers. Study conclusions and caveats: The dominant NKG2C+ clonotypes represented about 1.0-7.5% of CD8+ T cells in six donors.

The CDR3 spans 14 residues. Germline V gene lookup returns CDR1 SGHRS and CDR2 YFSETQ. TCR beta cDNA was made by 5'RACE template switching with UMIs. Reanalyzing the 5' RACE reads, TCRdb keeps one entry per CDR3 protein, without DNA. This listing includes 120,000 to 150,000 distinct CDR3 sequences. Comment on this clonotype: The antigen is not known.

The chain carries TRBV5-1 and TRBJ2-1; checking the TCRdb D call of TRBD1 is not possible without DNA. The TCR sequence derives from a young man in good health. The specimen sequenced was blood T cells: a sorted CD56 or NKG2C T cell subset, CD4+ or CD8+ T cells, or bulk PBMC T cells (not recorded which). CDR3 loop: CASSLDPGEDEQFF. The variable domain in full, completed from reference TRBV5-1 and TRBJ2-1, reads KAGVTQTPRYLIKTRGQQVTLSCSPISGHRSVSWYQQTPGQGLQFLFEYFSETQRNKGNFPGRFSGRQFSNSRSEMNVSTLELGDSALYLCASSLDPGEDEQFFGPGTRLTVL.